This T cell receptor (beta chain) comes out of a study of Ad26.COV2.S vaccination and SARS-CoV-2 variants. Study-wide findings and caveats: Placebo and vaccine recipients had non-spike TCR breadth that was similar.

Treatment described: over 15 received Ad26.COV2.S at low or high dose, single or two shots; roughly five received placebo; per-sample allocation not given. Sampling happened 63 days after the first vaccine or placebo injection. The repertoire was sequenced with immunoSEQ multiplex PCR; TCRdb's copy has only in-frame clones and lacks some. The table lists 250,000 or so clones, around 90% of them singletons. J gave up 4 bases and V 5 bases, and 14 bases lay outside the gene matches. Germline-derived CDR1 and CDR2 are LNHNV and YYDKDF (reference sequence). The CDR3 has 17 amino acids. For this clone: Its cognate antigen is unknown.

The sequences come from peripheral blood, collected in a trial of Ad26.COV2.S vaccine versus placebo. The gene calls are TRBV15 and TRBJ1-1, with 9 bases aligning to TRBD1. The TCR was taken from a person between 18 and 65 years old who received the Ad26.COV2.S COVID-19 vaccine or a placebo. The CDR3 is CATSRVPGQGMSTEAFF. The CDR3 nucleotides read TGTGCCACCAGCCGTGTCCCGGGACAGGGAATGAGCACTGAAGCTTTCTTT.